What follows are 26 T cell receptor beta chains derived from one specimen sequenced in a study of technical replicates of blood from several donors. Some clones are missing from TCRdb's copy, which holds only in-frame ones; the method was immunoSEQ multiplex PCR. The sample includes tens of thousands of clones, around 94% of them seen just once. The sequencing input was T cells isolated from PBMCs. The receptors were gathered from a human donor in good health.

This sequence joins TRBV6-1 and TRBJ2-7; possible D gene TRBD1, 5 bases. The CDR3 extends over 13 amino acids. Looked up from germline, CDR1 is MNHNS and CDR2 is SASEGT. Deletions cut 3 bases from V and 4 bases from J, with 10 bases between. CDR3 in amino acids: CASSDRQSYEQYF. The CDR3 DNA reads as TGTGCCAGCAGTGACCGACAGTCTTACGAGCAGTACTTC.

This clone occurred once. The chain recombines TRBV7-9 with TRBJ2-7; D perhaps matches TRBD1 (6 bases). Between the trimmed V and J ends, which lost 4 bases and 2 bases, there was a span of 12 bases. Germline loops: CDR1 SEHNR, CDR2 FQNEAQ (reference sequence). The CDR3 runs 14 residues. CDR3 in amino acids: CASSSSGTTYEQYF. CDR3 DNA sequence: TGTGCCAGCAGCTCCTCCGGGACAACCTACGAGCAGTACTTC.

This chain links TRBV28 with TRBJ2-3; 10 bases align to TRBD2. V shed 5 bases and J 3 bases; nucleotides not matched to a gene: 8. The germline V gene has CDR1 MDHEN and CDR2 SYDVKM. This CDR3 spans 16 amino acids. CDR3 nucleotide sequence: TGTGCCAGCAGTCCCAGGCCGGGACTAGCGACAGATACGCAGTATTTT. Encoded protein: CASSPRPGLATDTQYF.

The chain couples TRBV9 to TRBJ2-2; D is unresolved. The length of the CDR3 is 15 residues. Trimming stripped 0 bases from V and 0 bases from J, with 6 bases between. Germline V gene lookup returns CDR1 SGDLS and CDR2 YYNGEE. The CDR3 nucleotides read TGTGCCAGCAGCGTAGATGCGGCGAACACCGGGGAGCTGTTTTTT. Its protein is CASSVDAANTGELFF.

This chain connects TRBV11-2 to TRBJ2-7; perhaps TRBD1 as D (6 bases). In germline, CDR1 is SGHAT, CDR2 FQNNGV. V shed 6 bases and J shed 2 bases, with 20 bases lying between them. The CDR3 spans 16 residues. CDR3 in amino acids: CASRSLRGHSTYEQYF. Written as DNA, the CDR3 is TGTGCCAGCAGATCTCTCCGGGGACACTCAACCTACGAGCAGTACTTC.

The chain employs TRBV18 and TRBJ1-2; the match to TRBD1 covers 7 bases. The CDR3 length is 13 residues. The V and J ends lost 2 bases and 6 bases, in that order; junction bases with no gene match: 3. The germline CDR1 and CDR2 sequences are KGHSH and LQKENI. CDR3 protein: CASSPGQDDGYTF. In DNA, the CDR3 is TGTGCCAGCTCACCAGGACAGGACGATGGCTACACCTTC.

This chain uses TRBV5-1 with TRBJ2-2; D gene uncertain. This CDR3 is 16 amino acids long. Trimming shortened V by 1 base and J by 1 base, and 11 bases separated the two germline ends. Germline lookup yields CDR1 SGHRS and CDR2 YFSETQ. In DNA, the CDR3 is TGCGCCAGCAGCTTGTATGGTCGACAGAACACCGGGGAGCTGTTTTTT. Translation: CASSLYGRQNTGELFF.

The chain combines TRBV5-1 with TRBJ1-4, with D unclear. V lost 0 bases and J lost 6, with 9 bases in between. The CDR3 totals 14 residues. The germline gives CDR1 SGHRS, CDR2 YFSETQ. For the CDR3, the DNA is TGCGCCAGCAGCTTGGTGGGGAGTGATGAAAAACTGTTTTTT. Translating it yields CASSLVGSDEKLFF.

The chain employs TRBV11-2 and TRBJ2-7; D ambiguous. Trimming removed 1 base at V and 3 bases at J, with 7 bases between. This CDR3 is 13 amino acids long. Germline CDR1 and CDR2: SGHAT and FQNNGV. CDR3 region: CASSLVRFYEQYF. DNA for the CDR3: TGTGCCAGCAGCTTAGTCCGGTTCTACGAGCAGTACTTC.

This chain connects TRBV7-9 to TRBJ1-1; 7 bases agree with TRBD1. The ends lost 1 base at V and 4 bases at J; junction bases unmatched: 0. Germline CDR1 reads SEHNR; CDR2 reads FQNEAQ (reference sequence). This CDR3 has 13 residues. As DNA, the CDR3 is TGTGCCAGCAGCTTAGACAGGGGCACTGAAGCTTTCTTT. Its translation: CASSLDRGTEAFF.

The chain carries TRBV7-8 and TRBJ2-7; tentative D call: TRBD1 (6 bases). The germline gives CDR1 SGHVS, CDR2 FQNEAQ. This CDR3 is built from 18 residues. V was pared by 3 bases and J by 3 bases, with 24 bases between. CDR3 sequence: CASSFPSPMTGDFYEQYF. The CDR3 nucleotides read TGTGCCAGCAGCTTCCCCTCTCCGATGACAGGAGACTTCTACGAGCAGTACTTC.

This chain uses TRBV2 with TRBJ2-4, with 7 bases fitting TRBD1. Germline assignment: CDR1 SNHLY and CDR2 FYNNEI. This CDR3 has 14 residues. V lost 6 bases, J lost 6 bases, and 8 bases stayed unmatched. CDR3 residues: CASRDRQGGNIQYF. DNA for the CDR3: TGTGCCAGCAGGGATAGACAGGGTGGAAACATTCAGTACTTC.

The J gene is TRBJ1-2, the V gene TRBV6-1; 8 bases map to TRBD1. Germline V gene lookup returns CDR1 MNHNS and CDR2 SASEGT. V shed 3 bases and J 14 bases; nucleotides not matched to a gene: 8. This CDR3 is built from 12 residues. The CDR3, as DNA: TGTGCCAGCAGTGATTGGACAGGGCCCTATACCTTC. Translated, it gives CASSDWTGPYTF.

The rearrangement joins TRBV28 to TRBJ1-4; 9 bases fit TRBD1. CDR3 length: 12 residues. The germline gives CDR1 MDHEN, CDR2 SYDVKM. For the CDR3, the DNA is TGTGCTTCCGGGACAGGGTATGAAAAACTGTTTTTT. It yields the protein CASGTGYEKLFF.

This rearrangement joins TRBV5-1 to TRBJ1-3; TRBD1 matches at 7 bases. Germline lookup yields CDR1 SGHRS and CDR2 YFSETQ. The CDR3 has 16 amino acids. With 4 bases clipped from V and 0 bases from J, the junction kept 7 bases outside the gene matches. CDR3 protein: CASSRDSMSSGNTIYF. The CDR3 DNA follows: TGCGCCAGCAGCCGGGACAGTATGAGCTCTGGAAACACCATATATTTT.

This chain connects TRBV4-1 to TRBJ2-1; 12 bases map to TRBD2. CDR1 MGHRA and CDR2 YSYEKL come from the germline V gene. There are 17 residues in the CDR3. Germline trimming cut 0 bases from V and 8 bases from J; bases unmatched to any gene: 8. The CDR3 here is CASSQDPRTSGTDEQFF. In nucleotides, the CDR3 is TGCGCCAGCAGCCAAGATCCCCGGACTAGCGGGACCGATGAGCAGTTCTTC.

This clone appeared once. The same CDR3 arises from other DNA sequences in this sample as well. The V call is TRBV5-1, the J call TRBJ2-5, with 8 bases fitting TRBD2. Germline V gene lookup returns CDR1 SGHRS and CDR2 YFSETQ. V dropped 2 bases and J dropped 4; count of bases not matched to a gene: 7. CDR3 size: 15 residues. Written as DNA, the CDR3 is TGCGCCAGCAGCTTCCCCACTAGCGGACCAGAGACCCAGTACTTC. This codes for CASSFPTSGPETQYF.

J is TRBJ2-5 and V is TRBV7-2; 11 bases are shared with TRBD2. CDR3 length: 17 residues. The germline gives CDR1 SGHTA, CDR2 FQGNSA. Trimming took 5 bases from V and 1 from J; bases not matched to a gene: 9. The CDR3 here is CASSLLAGVSVQETQYF. The CDR3 DNA reads TGTGCCAGCAGCCTACTAGCGGGAGTATCAGTCCAAGAGACCCAGTACTTC.

The V and J genes are TRBV4-1 and TRBJ2-1; D not resolved. The CDR3 contains 16 residues. Per the germline V gene, CDR1 is MGHRA and CDR2 is YSYEKL. V gave up 3 bases and J gave up 0 bases, with 12 bases separating them. The CDR3, as DNA: TGCGCCAGCAGCCATATACCCCGCAGCTCCTACAATGAGCAGTTCTTC. Amino acid sequence: CASSHIPRSSYNEQFF.

The table lists this clone with a count of one. The CDR3 coding sequence is TGTGCCTCGGGGGATACGCAGTATTTT. Translated, it gives CASGDTQYF. The V call is TRBV27, the J call TRBJ2-3; D may be TRBD2 (5 bases). Per germline, CDR1 MNHEY and CDR2 SMNVEV (reference sequence). V lost 11 bases, J lost 6 bases, and 6 bases lay in between. This CDR3 has 9 residues.

The V and J genes are TRBV5-6 and TRBJ1-2; possible D gene TRBD1, 6 bases. This CDR3 is built from 14 residues. V was clipped by 3 bases and J by 4 bases, with 13 bases between them. Germline V gene data show CDR1 as SGHDT and CDR2 as YYEEEE. This chain's CDR3 is CASSSGDPFYGYTF. Here the CDR3 DNA reads TGTGCCAGCAGCTCAGGGGACCCCTTCTATGGCTACACCTTC.

The CDR3 DNA reads TGTGCCAGCAGCCCGAGCTCAATCTGGGAGACCCAGTACTTC. It is translated as CASSPSSIWETQYF. The chain has TRBV9 and TRBJ2-5; D gene unclear. Trimming shortened V by 4 bases and J by 5 bases, and 15 bases separated the two germline ends. In germline, CDR1 is SGDLS, CDR2 YYNGEE. There are 14 residues in the CDR3.

This clone was observed once. This sequence joins TRBV27 and TRBJ1-5; TRBD1 matches 7 bases. The J segment lost 1 base and the V segment lost 5 bases, leaving 5 bases of the junction unmatched. Per germline, CDR1 MNHEY and CDR2 SMNVEV (reference sequence). The CDR3 has 15 residues. Written as DNA, the CDR3 is TGTGCCAGCAGTCTACAGGGGTTAAGCAATCAGCCCCAGCATTTT. This encodes CASSLQGLSNQPQHF.

V and J are TRBV14 and TRBJ1-1, with D possibly matching TRBD1 (5 bases). The CDR3 runs 16 residues. Germline CDR1 is SGHDN and CDR2 is FVKESK. V gave up 4 bases and J gave up 1 base, with 16 bases separating them. CDR3 sequence reads: CASSPLARQWNTEAFF. CDR3 in DNA: TGTGCCAGCAGCCCCCTGGCCAGACAGTGGAACACTGAAGCTTTCTTT.

V is TRBV5-4 and J is TRBJ1-1; 8 bases are a match to TRBD1. CDR3 length equals 15 residues. The germline V gene encodes CDR1 SGHNT and CDR2 YYREEE (reference sequence). V shed 0 bases and J 4 bases; nucleotides not matched to a gene: 5. The CDR3 DNA follows: TGTGCCAGCAGCTTGGGTAGGACAGGGATCACTGAAGCTTTCTTT. Translated: CASSLGRTGITEAFF.

The V call is TRBV27, the J call TRBJ2-3; tentatively, D is TRBD2 (6 bases). This CDR3 spans 14 amino acids. V gave up 2 bases and J gave up 5 bases, with 11 bases separating them. Per the germline V gene, CDR1 is MNHEY and CDR2 is SMNVEV (reference sequence). CDR3 DNA sequence: TGTGCCAGCAGTTTAGAAGCGGGCGGAGATACGCAGTATTTT. This gives the protein CASSLEAGGDTQYF.